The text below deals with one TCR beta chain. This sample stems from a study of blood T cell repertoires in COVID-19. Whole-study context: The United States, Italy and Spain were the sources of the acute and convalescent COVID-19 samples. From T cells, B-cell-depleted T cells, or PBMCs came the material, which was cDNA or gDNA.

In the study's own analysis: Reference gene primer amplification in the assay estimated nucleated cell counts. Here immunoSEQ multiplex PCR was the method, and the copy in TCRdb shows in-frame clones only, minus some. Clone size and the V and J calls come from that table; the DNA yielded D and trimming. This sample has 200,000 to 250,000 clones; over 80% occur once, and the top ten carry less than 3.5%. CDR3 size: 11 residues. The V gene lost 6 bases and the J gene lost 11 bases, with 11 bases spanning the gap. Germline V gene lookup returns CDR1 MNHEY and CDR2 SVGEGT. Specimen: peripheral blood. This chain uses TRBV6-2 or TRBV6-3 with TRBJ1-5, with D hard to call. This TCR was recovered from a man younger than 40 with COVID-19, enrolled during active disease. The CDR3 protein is CASSQTEAQHF. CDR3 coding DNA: TGTGCCAGCAGCCAAACCGAGGCCCAGCATTTT.